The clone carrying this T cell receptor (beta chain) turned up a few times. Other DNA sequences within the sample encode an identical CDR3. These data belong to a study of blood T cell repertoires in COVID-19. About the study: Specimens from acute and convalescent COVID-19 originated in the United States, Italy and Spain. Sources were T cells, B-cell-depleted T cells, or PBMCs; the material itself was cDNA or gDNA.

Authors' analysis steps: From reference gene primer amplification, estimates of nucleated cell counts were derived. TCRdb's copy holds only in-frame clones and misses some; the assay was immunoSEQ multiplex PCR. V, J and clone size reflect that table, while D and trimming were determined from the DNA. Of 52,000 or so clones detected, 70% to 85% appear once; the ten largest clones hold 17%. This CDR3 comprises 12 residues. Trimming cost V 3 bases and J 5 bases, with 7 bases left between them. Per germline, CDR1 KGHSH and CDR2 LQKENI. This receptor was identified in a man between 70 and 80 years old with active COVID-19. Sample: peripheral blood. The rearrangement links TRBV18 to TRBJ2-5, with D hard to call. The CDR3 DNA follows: TGTGCCAGCTCACCTAAGCGTGAGACCCAGTACTTC. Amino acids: CASSPKRETQYF.